A single sample is the source of the 5 T cell receptor beta chains below, sequenced in a study of blood T cell repertoires in COVID-19. Generated by immunoSEQ multiplex PCR, the TCRdb table keeps only in-frame clones and is missing some. The sample carries 65,000 to 90,000 clones, about 91% recorded once. Sequencing input: peripheral blood. The receptors here all came from a woman of 80 years or more with acute or convalescent COVID-19.

The rearrangement links TRBV15 to TRBJ1-1; D is possibly TRBD1 (6 bases). The CDR3 sequence is 14 residues long. The V end was cut by 0 bases, the J end by 5 bases, with 10 bases between. Looked up from germline, CDR1 is LNHNV and CDR2 is YYDKDF (reference sequence). CDR3 sequence: CATSREGGQTEAFF. CDR3 sequence (DNA): TGTGCCACCAGCAGAGAGGGGGGGCAAACTGAAGCTTTCTTT.

V and J are TRBV5-1 and TRBJ2-7; 7 nucleotides line up with TRBD1. The CDR3 totals 14 residues. Germline CDR1 and CDR2: SGHRS and YFSETQ. The V and J ends lost 4 bases and 2 bases, in that order; junction bases with no gene match: 6. As DNA, the CDR3 is TGCGCCAGCAGCGACCGACAGGGCACCTACGAGCAGTACTTC. The encoded protein is CASSDRQGTYEQYF.

The gene calls are TRBV9 and TRBJ1-1; tentatively, D is TRBD1 (5 bases). This CDR3 region has 13 residues. Trimming stripped 4 bases from V and 6 bases from J, with 13 bases between. The germline V gene has CDR1 SGDLS and CDR2 YYNGEE. CDR3 DNA: TGTGCCAGCAGCCCCCGGGGGGGGTCTGAAGCTTTCTTT. Residues: CASSPRGGSEAFF.

The chain carries TRBV10-3 and TRBJ2-7; D remains unclear. V lost 8 bases and J 1 base, leaving 9 bases between the germline ends. The CDR3 has 12 residues. Looked up from germline, CDR1 is ENHRY and CDR2 is SYGVKD. CDR3 in amino acids: CAIAAQSYEQYF. In DNA, the CDR3 is TGTGCCATCGCGGCTCAGTCCTACGAGCAGTACTTC.

This chain uses TRBV29-1 with TRBJ1-1; 11 nucleotides line up with TRBD1. CDR3 length equals 13 residues. The germline gives CDR1 SQVTM, CDR2 ANQGSEA. V lost 6 bases to trimming and J lost 5 bases; unmatched junction nucleotides: 5. Here the CDR3 reads CSVRTGGLTEAFF. The CDR3 nucleotides read TGCAGCGTCCGGACAGGGGGCTTGACTGAAGCTTTCTTT. The variable domain in full, with the rest retrieved from reference TRBV29-1 and TRBJ1-1, is SAVISQKPSRDICQRGTSLTIQCQVDSQVTMMFWYRQQPGQSLTLIATANQGSEATYESGFVIDKFPISRPNLTFSTLTVSNMSPEDSSIYLCSVRTGGLTEAFFGQGTRLTVV.